One sample yielded the 17 T cell receptor beta chains listed below, sequenced in a study of OX40 agonist ivuxolimab in advanced cancers. Profiling relied on immunoSEQ multiplex PCR, and the TCRdb table lists in-frame clones only, not all of them. The profile covers tens of thousands of clones, with about 94% appearing a single time and around 10% taken by the ten largest. This specimen was CD4+ or CD8+ T cells sorted from blood, taken in a trial of the OX40 agonist ivuxolimab. These receptors originate from an adult with an advanced solid tumor such as melanoma, head and neck, liver or kidney cancer.

The gene calls are TRBV11-2 and TRBJ2-5; no reliable D call. Trimming removed 5 bases from V and 3 bases from J, with 7 bases in between. The CDR3 totals 12 residues. Germline values: CDR1 SGHAT, CDR2 FQNNGV. CDR3 sequence: CASSPLEETQYF. DNA of the CDR3: TGTGCCAGCAGCCCCCTAGAAGAGACCCAGTACTTC.

The chain links TRBV6-5 to TRBJ1-1, with 7 bases identical to TRBD1. V shed 5 bases and J 4 bases; nucleotides not matched to a gene: 4. This CDR3 is built from 13 residues. Germline V gene data show CDR1 as MNHEY and CDR2 as SVGAGI. DNA for the CDR3: TGTGCCAGCAGTCAGGGGGAGCTCACTGAAGCTTTCTTT. Its protein product is CASSQGELTEAFF.

The chain recombines TRBV4-1 with TRBJ2-5, with D perhaps assigned TRBD1 or TRBD2 (6 bases each). The V gene's germline CDR1 is MGHRA and CDR2 YSYEKL. The CDR3 is 15 amino acids. V lost 0 bases to trimming and J lost 6 bases, with 14 bases between them. The CDR3 region has the DNA TGCGCCAGCAGCCAAGAAGGGGGGACGACAAAGACCCAGTACTTC. Protein sequence: CASSQEGGTTKTQYF.

V and J are TRBV4-1 and TRBJ2-1, with 7 bases aligning to TRBD1. Looked up from germline, CDR1 is MGHRA and CDR2 is YSYEKL. J gave up 4 bases and V 2 bases, and 5 bases lay outside the gene matches. The CDR3 spans 15 residues. This chain's CDR3 is CASSQSGTDYNEQFF. DNA for the CDR3: TGCGCCAGCAGCCAATCCGGGACAGATTACAATGAGCAGTTCTTC.

This chain links TRBV27 with TRBJ2-5; no firm D call. The V end lost 5 bases, the J end lost 0 bases, and 10 bases lay between the germline ends. The length of the CDR3 is 14 residues. Germline V CDR1 and CDR2: MNHEY, SMNVEV (reference sequence). CDR3: CASSPQWNQETQYF. The CDR3 DNA follows: TGTGCCAGCAGTCCACAGTGGAACCAAGAGACCCAGTACTTC.

The chain uses TRBV28 and TRBJ2-7, with D possibly called TRBD1 or TRBD2 (5 bases each). V lost 6 bases, J lost 3 bases, and 24 bases lay in between. This CDR3 is 17 amino acids long. CDR1 is MDHEN and CDR2 is SYDVKM in the germline V gene. The CDR3 DNA follows: TGTGCCAGCAGCCCTAATTTCGGGGCTTTGACAAACTACGAGCAGTACTTC. Protein: CASSPNFGALTNYEQYF.

The chain employs TRBV7-9 and TRBJ1-2, with TRBD1 matching 7 bases. J gave up 6 bases and V 3 bases, and 10 bases lay outside the gene matches. The germline gives CDR1 SEHNR, CDR2 FQNEAQ (reference sequence). CDR3 size: 15 residues. DNA for the CDR3: TGTGCCAGCAGCTTGGACAGGAGCGATAGAAATGGCTACACCTTC. Encoded protein: CASSLDRSDRNGYTF.

The V gene is TRBV7-9, the J gene TRBJ2-5, with 8 nucleotides matching TRBD2. The J call may be faulty, since TRBJ2-7 better matches the DNA end. Germline CDR1 and CDR2: SEHNR and FQNEAQ (reference sequence). This CDR3 comprises 14 residues. As DNA, the CDR3 is TGTGCCAGCAGCTTAAGCGGGAGTTTCTACGAGCAGTACTTC. It codes for CASSLSGSFYEQYF.

The CDR3 region has the DNA TGTGCCAACGTCTCCGGGGTACCTTACAATGAGCAGTTCTTC. Encoded protein: CANVSGVPYNEQFF. The chain carries TRBV21-1 and TRBJ2-1; the DNA was not compared with TRBD2, the D call given in the table. TRBV21-1 represents a pseudogene. The CDR3 is 14 amino acids.

The CDR3 DNA reads TGTGCCAGTAGTATAATGGGCGGGGAGCGCTTCTCCTACAATGAGCAGTTCTTC. Amino acids: CASSIMGGERFSYNEQFF. The chain joins TRBV19 to TRBJ2-1; TRBD2 might be the D (6 bases). Germline V gene sequence: CDR1 LNHDA, CDR2 SQIVND (reference sequence). The ends were cut back, 2 bases at V and 0 bases at J, with 17 bases in the middle. This CDR3 has 18 residues.

The gene calls are TRBV7-8 and TRBJ1-5; D is possibly TRBD1 (5 bases). Trimming cost V 5 bases and J 1 base, with 18 bases left between them. There are 17 residues in the CDR3. Germline CDR1 is SGHVS and CDR2 is FQNEAQ. The CDR3 sequence is CASSHLAGDLSNQPQHF. For the CDR3, the DNA is TGTGCCAGCAGCCATCTAGCGGGGGATCTGAGCAATCAGCCCCAGCATTTT.

The chain is built from TRBV27 and TRBJ2-1; 9 bases line up with TRBD2. The length of the CDR3 is 15 residues. J gave up 4 bases and V 2 bases, and 3 bases lay outside the gene matches. Germline V gene sequence: CDR1 MNHEY, CDR2 SMNVEV (reference sequence). CDR3 protein: CASSLGLAGYNEQFF. As DNA, the CDR3 is TGTGCCAGCAGTTTAGGGCTAGCGGGATACAATGAGCAGTTCTTC.

The chain carries TRBV14 and TRBJ1-3; D is perhaps TRBD1 (6 bases). The CDR3 has 14 residues. The V end was cut by 8 bases, the J end by 0 bases, with 11 bases between. Germline lookup yields CDR1 SGHDN and CDR2 FVKESK. This CDR3 reads CASLEGDSGNTIYF. The CDR3 DNA is TGTGCCAGCCTAGAGGGGGACTCTGGAAACACCATATATTTT.

V is TRBV7-6 and J is TRBJ2-1; 7 bases are shared with TRBD2. V shed 0 bases, J shed 1 base, and the junction held 3 bases outside the gene matches. The V gene's germline CDR1 is SGHVS and CDR2 FNYEAQ. This CDR3 has 16 amino acids. The CDR3 loop reads CASSLALRESYNEQFF. The CDR3 DNA reads TGTGCCAGCAGCTTAGCTCTGCGGGAGTCCTACAATGAGCAGTTCTTC.

The chain employs TRBV7-2 and TRBJ2-2; no clear D gene. This CDR3 has 14 residues. CDR1 is SGHTA and CDR2 is FQGNSA in the germline V gene. Trimming shortened V by 0 bases and J by 2 bases, and 4 bases separated the two germline ends. This CDR3 is CASSLASNTGELFF. The CDR3 DNA reads TGTGCCAGCAGCTTAGCCAGTAACACCGGGGAGCTGTTTTTT.

The V gene is TRBV7-6, the J gene TRBJ1-6; the match to TRBD1 covers 10 bases. V trimming: 2 bases; J trimming: 4 bases; junction bases outside the gene matches: 11. Germline CDR1 is SGHVS and CDR2 is FNYEAQ. The CDR3 spans 19 residues. CDR3 sequence (DNA): TGTGCCAGCAGCTTATGTGACAGGGGGCACCAGTCTTATAATTCACCCCTCCACTTT. Its protein product is CASSLCDRGHQSYNSPLHF.

The rearrangement links TRBV21-1 to TRBJ2-3. TRBV21-1 represents a pseudogene. This CDR3 region has 13 residues. This chain's CDR3 is CASSKACTDTQYF. For the CDR3, the DNA is TGTGCCAGCAGCAAAGCGTGCACAGATACGCAGTATTTT.